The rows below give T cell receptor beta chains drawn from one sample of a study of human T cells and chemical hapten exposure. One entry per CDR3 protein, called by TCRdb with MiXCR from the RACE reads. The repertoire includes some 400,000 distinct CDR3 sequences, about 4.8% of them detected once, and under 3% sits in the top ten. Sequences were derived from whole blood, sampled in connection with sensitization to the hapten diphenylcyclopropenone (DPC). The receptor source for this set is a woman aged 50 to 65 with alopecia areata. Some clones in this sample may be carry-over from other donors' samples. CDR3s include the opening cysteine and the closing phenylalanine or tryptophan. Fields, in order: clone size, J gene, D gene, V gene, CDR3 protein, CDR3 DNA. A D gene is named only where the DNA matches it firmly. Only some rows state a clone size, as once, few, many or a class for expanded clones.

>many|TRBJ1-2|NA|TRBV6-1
CASSEVWGGAVEGYTF
TGTGCCAGCAGTGAAGTATGGGGGGGCGCAGTCGAGGGCTACACCTTC
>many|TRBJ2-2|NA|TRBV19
CASSIRAGELFF
TGTGCCAGTAGTATCAGGGCCGGGGAGCTGTTTTTT
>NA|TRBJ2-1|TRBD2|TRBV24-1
CATSDLSGRINEQFF
TGTGCCACCAGTGATTTGAGCGGGAGGATAAATGAGCAGTTCTTC
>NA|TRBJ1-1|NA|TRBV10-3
CAISEEQRPTEAFF
TGTGCCATCAGTGAGGAGCAGAGGCCCACTGAAGCTTTCTTT
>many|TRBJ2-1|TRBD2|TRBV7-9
CASSLVAGGSYNEQFF
TGTGCCAGCAGCTTAGTGGCGGGAGGGTCCTACAATGAGCAGTTCTTC
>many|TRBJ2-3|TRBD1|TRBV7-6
CASSQAGGGVDTQYF
TGTGCCAGCAGCCAAGCAGGGGGCGGGGTAGATACGCAGTATTTT
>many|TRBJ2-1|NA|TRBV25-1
CASSEYIRDGEQFF
TGTGCCAGCAGTGAATATATCAGGGACGGTGAGCAGTTCTTC
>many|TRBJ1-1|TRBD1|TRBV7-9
CASSNQDRGAFF
TGTGCCAGCAGCAACCAGGACAGGGGAGCTTTCTTT
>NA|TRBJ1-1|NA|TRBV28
CASSPRMSTEAFF
TGTGCCAGCAGTCCACGGATGTCGACTGAAGCTTTCTTT
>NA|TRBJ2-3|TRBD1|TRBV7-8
CASSLTPRGPEDTQYF
TGTGCCAGCAGCTTAACCCCCAGGGGGCCCGAAGATACGCAGTATTTT
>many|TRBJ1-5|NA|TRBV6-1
CASSENGQGNQPQHF
TGTGCCAGCAGTGAAAACGGGCAGGGCAATCAGCCCCAGCATTTT
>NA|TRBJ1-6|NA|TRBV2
CASTSDRDSPLHF
TGTGCCAGCACGAGCGACCGGGATTCACCCCTCCACTTT
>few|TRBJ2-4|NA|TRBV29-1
CSSLDPLSNIQYF
TGCAGCTCCTTGGACCCCCTCTCAAACATTCAGTACTTC
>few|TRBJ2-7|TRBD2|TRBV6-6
CASSPYGTSGSYEQYF
TGTGCCAGCAGCCCCTACGGGACTAGCGGGAGCTACGAGCAGTACTTC